The rows below give T cell receptor beta chains drawn from one sample of a study of Ad26.COV2.S vaccination and SARS-CoV-2 variants. Only in-frame clones appear in the TCRdb table, and some are missing; sequencing was by immunoSEQ multiplex PCR. The sample yields over 110,000 clones, more than 80% seen once. The sample consisted of peripheral blood, taken after recovery from COVID-19. The receptors were gathered from a human donor who had recovered from COVID-19. The CDR3 runs from the conserved cysteine through the conserved F or W. The order of the fields is clone size, V gene, D gene, J gene, CDR3 protein, CDR3 DNA. A D gene is named only where the DNA matches it firmly. Size values are once, few and many counts, or a class for expanded clones, and some rows have none.

size: once
V: TRBV4-1
D: .
J: TRBJ2-5
CDR3: CASSQEGLRETQYF
DNA: TGCGCCAGCAGCCAAGAGGGGCTACGGGAGACCCAGTACTTC

size: .
V: TRBV11-3
D: TRBD1
J: TRBJ2-3
CDR3: CASSSQGVKDTQYF
DNA: TGTGCCAGCAGCTCCCAGGGGGTGAAAGATACGCAGTATTTT

size: .
V: TRBV24-1
D: TRBD2
J: TRBJ2-1
CDR3: CATSDFSGGHNEQFF
DNA: TGTGCCACCAGTGATTTTAGCGGGGGCCACAATGAGCAGTTCTTC

size: .
V: TRBV10-2
D: .
J: TRBJ2-7
CDR3: CASSERQLNYEQYF
DNA: TGCGCCAGCAGTGAGAGACAGCTTAACTACGAGCAGTACTTC

size: once
V: TRBV29-1
D: .
J: TRBJ1-2
CDR3: CSVEARGPTYGYTF
DNA: TGCAGCGTTGAAGCTCGGGGGCCCACATATGGCTACACCTTC

size: .
V: TRBV9
D: TRBD1
J: TRBJ2-5
CDR3: CASSSRTGGGTQYF
DNA: TGTGCCAGCAGCTCCCGGACAGGCGGTGGGACCCAGTACTTC

size: .
V: TRBV6-5
D: .
J: TRBJ1-2
CDR3: CASSYSGRSGGYTF
DNA: TGTGCCAGCAGTTACTCGGGCAGATCGGGCGGCTACACCTTC

size: many
V: TRBV7-9
D: TRBD1
J: TRBJ2-1
CDR3: CASSSTGDEQFF
DNA: TGTGCCAGCAGCTCGACAGGGGATGAGCAGTTCTTC

size: .
V: TRBV4-3
D: .
J: TRBJ1-3
CDR3: CASSQNRLSTSGNTIYF
DNA: TGCGCCAGCAGCCAGAACAGGTTGTCAACCTCTGGAAACACCATATATTTT

size: .
V: TRBV6-5
D: TRBD1
J: TRBJ2-7
CDR3: CASSLTGGSYEQYF
DNA: TGTGCCAGCAGTCTGACAGGGGGCTCCTACGAGCAGTACTTC

size: once
V: TRBV28
D: .
J: TRBJ1-2
CDR3: CASSLSGRKGGNYGYTF
DNA: TGTGCCAGCAGTTTATCGGGGAGGAAAGGGGGAAACTATGGCTACACCTTC

size: .
V: TRBV28
D: TRBD1
J: TRBJ2-1
CDR3: CASVGQGREQFF
DNA: TGTGCCAGCGTAGGACAGGGGAGGGAGCAGTTCTTC

size: .
V: TRBV24-1
D: TRBD2
J: TRBJ2-5
CDR3: CATSDGGGGVGETQYF
DNA: TGTGCCACCAGTGATGGCGGGGGGGGTGTAGGAGAGACCCAGTACTTC

size: .
V: TRBV5-1
D: TRBD1
J: TRBJ2-7
CDR3: CASSAGTASYEQYF
DNA: TGCGCCAGCAGCGCCGGGACAGCTTCCTACGAGCAGTACTTC

size: once
V: TRBV10-1
D: .
J: TRBJ1-1
CDR3: CASSESRVNTEAFF
DNA: TGCGCCAGCAGTGAGTCCCGGGTAAACACTGAAGCTTTCTTT